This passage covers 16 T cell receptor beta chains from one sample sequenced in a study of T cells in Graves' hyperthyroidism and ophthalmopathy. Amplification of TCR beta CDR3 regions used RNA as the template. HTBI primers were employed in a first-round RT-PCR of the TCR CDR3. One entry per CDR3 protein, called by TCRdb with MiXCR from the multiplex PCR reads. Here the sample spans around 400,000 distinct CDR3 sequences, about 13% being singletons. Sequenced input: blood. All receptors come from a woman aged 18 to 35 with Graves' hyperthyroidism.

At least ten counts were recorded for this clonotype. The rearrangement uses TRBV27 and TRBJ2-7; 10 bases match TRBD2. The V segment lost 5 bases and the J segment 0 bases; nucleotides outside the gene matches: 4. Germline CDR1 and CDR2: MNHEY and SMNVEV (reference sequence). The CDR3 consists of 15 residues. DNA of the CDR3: TGTGCCAGCAGTCAGCGGACTAGCGGCTCCTACGAGCAGTACTTC. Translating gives CASSQRTSGSYEQYF.

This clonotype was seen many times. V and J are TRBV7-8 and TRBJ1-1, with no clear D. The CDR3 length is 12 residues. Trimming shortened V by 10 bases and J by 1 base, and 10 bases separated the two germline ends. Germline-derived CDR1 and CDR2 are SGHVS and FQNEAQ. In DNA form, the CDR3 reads TGTGCCACACATACGAAGAACACTGAAGCTTTCTTT. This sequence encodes CATHTKNTEAFF.

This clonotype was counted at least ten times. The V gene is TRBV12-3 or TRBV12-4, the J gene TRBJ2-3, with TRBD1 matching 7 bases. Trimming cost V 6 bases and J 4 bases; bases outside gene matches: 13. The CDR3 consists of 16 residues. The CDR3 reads CASRSARYQGADTQYF. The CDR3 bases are TGTGCCAGCAGGTCCGCTAGGTACCAGGGGGCAGATACGCAGTATTTT.

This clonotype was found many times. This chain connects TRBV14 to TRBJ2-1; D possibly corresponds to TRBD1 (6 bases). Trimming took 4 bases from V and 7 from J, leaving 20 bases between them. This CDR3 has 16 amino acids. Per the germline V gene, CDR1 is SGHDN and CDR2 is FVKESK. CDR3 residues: CASSLRATPGTNEQFF. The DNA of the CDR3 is TGTGCCAGCAGCCTACGGGCGACCCCAGGGACAAATGAGCAGTTCTTC.

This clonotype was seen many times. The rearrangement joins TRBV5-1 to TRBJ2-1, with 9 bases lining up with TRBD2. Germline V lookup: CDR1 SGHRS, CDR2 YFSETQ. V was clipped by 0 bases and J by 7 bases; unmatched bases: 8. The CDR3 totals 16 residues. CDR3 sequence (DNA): TGCGCCAGCAGCTTGGCCGTAGCGGGAGATCGGAATGAGCAGTTCTTC. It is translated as CASSLAVAGDRNEQFF.

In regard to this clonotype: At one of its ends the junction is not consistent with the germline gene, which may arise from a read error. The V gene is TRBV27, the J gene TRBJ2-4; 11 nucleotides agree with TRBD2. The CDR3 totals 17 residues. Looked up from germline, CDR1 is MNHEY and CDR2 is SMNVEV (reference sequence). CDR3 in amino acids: CASSLLAGGLAKSIQYF. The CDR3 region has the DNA TGTGCCAGCAGTTTACTAGCGGGAGGTCTGGCCAAAAGCATTCAGTACTTC.

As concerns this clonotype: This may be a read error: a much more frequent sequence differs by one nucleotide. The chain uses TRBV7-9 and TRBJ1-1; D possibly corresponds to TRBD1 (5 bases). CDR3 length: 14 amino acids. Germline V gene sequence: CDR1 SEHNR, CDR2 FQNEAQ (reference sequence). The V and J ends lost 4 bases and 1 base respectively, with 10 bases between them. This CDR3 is CASSSEDKNTEAFF. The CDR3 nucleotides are TGTGCCAGCAGCTCCGAGGACAAGAACACTGAAGCTTTCTTT. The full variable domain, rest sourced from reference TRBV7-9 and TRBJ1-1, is DTGVSQNPRHKITKRGQNVTFRCDPISEHNRLYWYRQTLGQGPEFLTYFQNEAQLEKSRLLSDRFSAERPKGSFSTLEIQRTEQGDSAMYLCASSSEDKNTEAFFGQGTRLTVV.

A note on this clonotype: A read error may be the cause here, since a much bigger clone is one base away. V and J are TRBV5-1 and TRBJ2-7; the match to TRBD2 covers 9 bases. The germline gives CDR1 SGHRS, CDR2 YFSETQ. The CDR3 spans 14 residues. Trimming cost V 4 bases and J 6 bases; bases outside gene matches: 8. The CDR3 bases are TGCGCCAGCAGCCGCAGCGGGGGGACCACCGAGCAGTACTTC. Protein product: CASSRSGGTTEQYF.

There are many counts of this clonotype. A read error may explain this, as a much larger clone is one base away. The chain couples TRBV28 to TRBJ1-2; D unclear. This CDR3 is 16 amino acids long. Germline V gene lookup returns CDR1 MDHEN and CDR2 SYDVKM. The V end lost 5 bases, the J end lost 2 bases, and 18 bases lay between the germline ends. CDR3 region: CASSPPARQTNYGYTF. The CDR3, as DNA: TGTGCCAGCAGTCCACCGGCCCGGCAAACCAACTATGGCTACACCTTC.

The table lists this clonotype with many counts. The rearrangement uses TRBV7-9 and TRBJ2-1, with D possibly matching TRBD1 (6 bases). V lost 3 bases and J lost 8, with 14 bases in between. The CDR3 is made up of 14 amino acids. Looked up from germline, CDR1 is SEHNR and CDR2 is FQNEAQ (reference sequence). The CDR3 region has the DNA TGTGCCAGCAGCTTTCACAGGGTGGGGTATGAGCAGTTCTTC. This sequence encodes CASSFHRVGYEQFF.

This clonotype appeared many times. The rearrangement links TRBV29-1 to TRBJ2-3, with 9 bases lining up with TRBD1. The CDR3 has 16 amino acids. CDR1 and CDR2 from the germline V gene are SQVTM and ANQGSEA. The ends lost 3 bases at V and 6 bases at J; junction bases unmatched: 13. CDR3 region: CSVETPGQGGTDTQYF. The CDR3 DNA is TGCAGCGTTGAGACCCCGGGACAGGGAGGGACCGATACGCAGTATTTT.

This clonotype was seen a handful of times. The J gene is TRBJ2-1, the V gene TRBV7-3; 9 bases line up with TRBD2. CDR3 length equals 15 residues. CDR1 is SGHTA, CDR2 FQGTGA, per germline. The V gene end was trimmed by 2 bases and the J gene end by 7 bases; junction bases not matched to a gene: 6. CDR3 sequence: CASSLRSGGRNEQFF. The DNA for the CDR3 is TGTGCCAGCAGCTTACGAAGCGGGGGGAGGAATGAGCAGTTCTTC.

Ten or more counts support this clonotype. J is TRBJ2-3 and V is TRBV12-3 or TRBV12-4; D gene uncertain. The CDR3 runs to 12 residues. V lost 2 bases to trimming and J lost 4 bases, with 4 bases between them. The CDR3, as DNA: TGTGCCAGCAGTTTACGGCCAGATACGCAGTATTTT. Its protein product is CASSLRPDTQYF.

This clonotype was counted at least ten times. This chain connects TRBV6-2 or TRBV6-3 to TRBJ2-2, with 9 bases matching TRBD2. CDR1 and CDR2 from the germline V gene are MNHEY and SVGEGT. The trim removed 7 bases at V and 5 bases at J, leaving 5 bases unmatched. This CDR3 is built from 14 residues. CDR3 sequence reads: CASNSGSSTGELFF. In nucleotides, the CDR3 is TGTGCCAGCAATAGCGGGAGCTCAACCGGGGAGCTGTTTTTT.

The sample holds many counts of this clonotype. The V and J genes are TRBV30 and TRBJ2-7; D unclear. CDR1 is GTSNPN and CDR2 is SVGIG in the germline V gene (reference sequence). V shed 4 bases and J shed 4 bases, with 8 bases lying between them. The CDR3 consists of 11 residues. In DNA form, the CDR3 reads TGTGCCTGGACTAACGTGTACGAGCAGTACTTC. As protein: CAWTNVYEQYF. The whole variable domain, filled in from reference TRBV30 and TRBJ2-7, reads SQTIHQWPATLVQPVGSPLSLECTVEGTSNPNLYWYRQAAGRGLQLLFYSVGIGQISSEVPQNLSASRPQDRQFILSSKKLLLSDSGFYLCAWTNVYEQYFGPGTRLTVT.

CDR3 in DNA: TGCGCCAGCAGCCAAGAGTCGCAGGGGGCTATTGAGCAGTTCTTC. Protein product: CASSQESQGAIEQFF. The V and J genes are TRBV4-1 and TRBJ2-1; 8 nucleotides line up with TRBD1. V shed 0 bases and J 9 bases; nucleotides not matched to a gene: 7. Germline V gene lookup returns CDR1 MGHRA and CDR2 YSYEKL. There are 15 residues in the CDR3.